This TCR beta chain was captured by sequencing in a study of T cell responses to AZD1222 COVID-19 vaccine. The study's findings and limits: Spike-specific TCR breadth and depth grew following two AZD1222 doses. Among the donors, most were white British and more were female, and clonal diversity was possibly underestimated.

Here immunoSEQ multiplex PCR was the method, and the copy in TCRdb shows in-frame clones only, minus some. The repertoire holds roughly 170,000 clones, with roughly nine tenths as singletons. Concerning this clone: As yet, its antigen is unknown.

The V and J ends lost 5 bases and 10 bases respectively, with 12 bases between them. This CDR3 region has 11 residues. The germline CDR1 and CDR2 sequences are SQVTM and ANQGSEA. V gene TRBV29-1 combines with J gene TRBJ2-1; no clear D gene. This specimen consisted of peripheral blood, obtained on day 0 of AZD1222 vaccination. This TCR derives from an adult in good health. The CDR3 DNA reads as TGCAGCGTTCCCCTGGGCTCCGAGCAGTTCTTC. Protein sequence: CSVPLGSEQFF.